This TCR beta chain was sequenced during a study of blood T cell repertoires in COVID-19. Study details: PBMCs, B-cell-depleted T cells, or T cells provided the cDNA or gDNA that made up the material.

Germline-derived CDR1 and CDR2 are SGHTA and FQGTGA. V gave up 4 bases and J gave up 6 bases; unmatched junction bases: 5. The CDR3 sequence is 14 residues long. Method: immunoSEQ multiplex PCR; TCRdb's copy keeps in-frame clones and lacks some. The data hold under 200,000 clones, with 80% to 90% observed a single time. The sequenced material came from peripheral blood. The J gene is TRBJ2-3, the V gene TRBV7-3; 9 bases are a match to TRBD2. The TCR was taken from a man between 60 and 75 years old with acute or convalescent COVID-19. Here the CDR3 reads CASSSTSGGDTQYF. For the CDR3, the DNA is TGTGCCAGCAGCTCGACTAGCGGAGGGGATACGCAGTATTTT.